Below, one TCR beta chain is given with its context. Some clones are missing from TCRdb's copy, which holds only in-frame ones; the method was immunoSEQ multiplex PCR. The sample includes about 6,600 clones, 75% of them seen just once. The treatment: preoperative locoregional IRX-2 cytokine immunotherapy. The data were taken from a study of preoperative IRX-2 immunotherapy in early breast cancer. The specimen comprised tumor tissue, sampled before IRX-2 immunotherapy. The sequence derives from a human donor with breast cancer.

The CDR3 is CASSPVTGTALYGYTF. For the CDR3, the DNA is TGTGCCAGCAGCCCCGTGACCGGGACAGCCCTCTATGGCTACACCTTC. This chain uses TRBV14 with TRBJ1-2; 7 bases agree with TRBD1. J lost 4 bases, V lost 4 bases, and 12 bases had no gene match. The CDR3 sequence is 16 residues long. Germline CDR1 SGHDN, CDR2 FVKESK.